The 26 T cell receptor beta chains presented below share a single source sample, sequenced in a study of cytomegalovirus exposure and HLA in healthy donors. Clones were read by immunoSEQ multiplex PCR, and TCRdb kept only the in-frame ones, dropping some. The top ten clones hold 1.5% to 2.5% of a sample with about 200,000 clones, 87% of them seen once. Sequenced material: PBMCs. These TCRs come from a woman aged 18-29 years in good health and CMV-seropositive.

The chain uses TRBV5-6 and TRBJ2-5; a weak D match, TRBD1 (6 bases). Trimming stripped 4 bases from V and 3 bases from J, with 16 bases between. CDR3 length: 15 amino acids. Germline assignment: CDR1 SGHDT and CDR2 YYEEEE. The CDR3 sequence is CASSPRDRPEETQYF. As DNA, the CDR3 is TGTGCCAGCAGCCCTCGTGACAGGCCCGAAGAGACCCAGTACTTC.

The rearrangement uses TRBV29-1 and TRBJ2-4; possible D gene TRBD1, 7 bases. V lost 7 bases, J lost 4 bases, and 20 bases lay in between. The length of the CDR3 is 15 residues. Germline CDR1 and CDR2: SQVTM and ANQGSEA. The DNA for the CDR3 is TGCAGCGCCCGACAGGGCGTTGGGGGGAAAAACATTCAGTACTTC. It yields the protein CSARQGVGGKNIQYF. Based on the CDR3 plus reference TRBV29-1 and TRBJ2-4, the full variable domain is SAVISQKPSRDICQRGTSLTIQCQVDSQVTMMFWYRQQPGQSLTLIATANQGSEATYESGFVIDKFPISRPNLTFSTLTVSNMSPEDSSIYLCSARQGVGGKNIQYFGAGTRLSVL.

The CDR3 protein is CASSIEQAIEEQYF. Written as DNA, the CDR3 is TGTGCCAGTAGTATAGAGCAGGCCATCGAGGAGCAGTACTTC. The rearrangement links TRBV19 to TRBJ2-7, with unresolved D. V dropped 0 bases and J dropped 7 bases, with 13 bases sitting between them. Germline lookup yields CDR1 LNHDA and CDR2 SQIVND (reference sequence). This CDR3 has 14 amino acids.

As DNA, the CDR3 is TGTGCCAGCAGTTTATCGGTCCAGGGAAGGAAGGATCAGCCCCAGCATTTT. As protein: CASSLSVQGRKDQPQHF. The chain links TRBV27 to TRBJ1-5; TRBD1 is a possible D gene (5 bases). In germline, CDR1 is MNHEY, CDR2 SMNVEV (reference sequence). Between the trimmed V and J ends, which lost 0 bases and 5 bases, there was a span of 17 bases. CDR3 length: 17 amino acids.

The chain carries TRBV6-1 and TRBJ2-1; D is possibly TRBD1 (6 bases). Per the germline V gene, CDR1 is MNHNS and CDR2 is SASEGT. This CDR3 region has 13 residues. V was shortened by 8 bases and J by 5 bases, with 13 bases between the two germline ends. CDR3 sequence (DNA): TGTGCCAGCTTGAACAGGGATCACAATGAGCAGTTCTTC. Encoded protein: CASLNRDHNEQFF.

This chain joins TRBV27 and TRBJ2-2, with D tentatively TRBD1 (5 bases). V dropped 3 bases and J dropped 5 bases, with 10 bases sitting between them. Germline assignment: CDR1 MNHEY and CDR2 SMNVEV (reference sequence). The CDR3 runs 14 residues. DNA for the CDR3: TGTGCCAGCAGTTTTACAGGCCTTACCGGGGAGCTGTTTTTT. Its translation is CASSFTGLTGELFF.

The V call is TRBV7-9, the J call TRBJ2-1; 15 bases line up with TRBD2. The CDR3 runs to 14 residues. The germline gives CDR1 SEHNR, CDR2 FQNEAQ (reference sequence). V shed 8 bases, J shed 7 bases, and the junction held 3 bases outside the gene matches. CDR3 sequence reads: CASHGTSGGNEQFF. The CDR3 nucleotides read TGTGCCAGCCACGGGACTAGCGGGGGGAATGAGCAGTTCTTC.

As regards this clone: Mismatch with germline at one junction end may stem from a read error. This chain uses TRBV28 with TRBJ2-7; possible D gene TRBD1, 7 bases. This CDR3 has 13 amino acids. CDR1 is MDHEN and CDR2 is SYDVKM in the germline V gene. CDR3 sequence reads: CASSLRDLGQGGF. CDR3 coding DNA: TGTGCCAGCAGTTTACGAGATTTGGGGCAGGGGGGCTTC.

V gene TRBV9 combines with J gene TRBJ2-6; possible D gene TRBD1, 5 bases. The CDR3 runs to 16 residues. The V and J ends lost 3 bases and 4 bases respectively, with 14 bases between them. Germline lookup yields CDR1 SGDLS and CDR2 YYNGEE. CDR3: CASSGPSGYGANVLTF. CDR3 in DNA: TGTGCCAGCAGCGGCCCCTCAGGGTACGGGGCCAACGTCCTGACTTTC.

CDR3 residues: CASGTFSEQFF. The CDR3 bases are TGTGCCAGCGGGACTTTCAGTGAGCAGTTCTTC. The genes are TRBV6-5 and TRBJ2-1; TRBD2 might be the D (6 bases). V dropped 8 bases and J dropped 9 bases, with 11 bases sitting between them. The germline CDR1 and CDR2 sequences are MNHEY and SVGAGI. The CDR3 totals 11 residues.

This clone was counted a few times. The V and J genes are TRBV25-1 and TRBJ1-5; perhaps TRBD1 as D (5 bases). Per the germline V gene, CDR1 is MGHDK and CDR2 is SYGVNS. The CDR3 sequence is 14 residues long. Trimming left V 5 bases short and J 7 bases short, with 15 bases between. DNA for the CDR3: TGTGCCAGCAGTAAATCGGGGGGTGTCCAGCCCCAGCATTTT. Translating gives CASSKSGGVQPQHF.

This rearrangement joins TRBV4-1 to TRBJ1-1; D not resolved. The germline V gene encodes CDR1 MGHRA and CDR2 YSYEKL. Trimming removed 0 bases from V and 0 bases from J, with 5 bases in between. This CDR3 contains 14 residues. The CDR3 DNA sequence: TGCGCCAGCAGCCAAGATCCCGTGAACACTGAAGCTTTCTTT. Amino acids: CASSQDPVNTEAFF.

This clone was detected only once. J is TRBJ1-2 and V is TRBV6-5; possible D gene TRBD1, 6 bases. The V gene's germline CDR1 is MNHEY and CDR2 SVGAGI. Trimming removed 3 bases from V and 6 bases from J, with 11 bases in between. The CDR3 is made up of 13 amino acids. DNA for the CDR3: TGTGCCAGCAGTTATCCGGGACACCATGGCTACACCTTC. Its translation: CASSYPGHHGYTF.

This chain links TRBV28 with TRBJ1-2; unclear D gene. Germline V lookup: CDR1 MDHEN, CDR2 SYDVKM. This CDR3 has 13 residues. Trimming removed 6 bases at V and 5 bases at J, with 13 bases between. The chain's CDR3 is CASSISIVYGYTF. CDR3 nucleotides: TGTGCCAGCAGCATCTCAATAGTGTATGGCTACACCTTC.

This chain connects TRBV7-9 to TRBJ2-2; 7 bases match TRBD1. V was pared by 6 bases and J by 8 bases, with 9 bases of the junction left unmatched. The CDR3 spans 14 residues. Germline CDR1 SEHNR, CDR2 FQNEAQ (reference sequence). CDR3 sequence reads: CASSLRDSSGELFF. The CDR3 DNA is TGTGCCAGCAGTCTCCGGGACAGCTCTGGGGAGCTGTTTTTT.

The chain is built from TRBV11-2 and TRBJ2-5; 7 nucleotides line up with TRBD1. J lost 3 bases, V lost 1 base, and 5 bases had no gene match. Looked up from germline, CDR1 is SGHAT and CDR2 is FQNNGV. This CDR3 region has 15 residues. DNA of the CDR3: TGTGCCAGCAGCTTAGCGTGGCAGGGGGAAGAGACCCAGTACTTC. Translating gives CASSLAWQGEETQYF. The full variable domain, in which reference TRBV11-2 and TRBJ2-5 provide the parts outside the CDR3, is EAGVAQSPRYKIIEKRQSVAFWCNPISGHATLYWYQQILGQGPKLLIQFQNNGVVDDSQLPKDRFSAERLKGVDSTLKIQPAKLEDSAVYLCASSLAWQGEETQYFGPGTRLLVL.

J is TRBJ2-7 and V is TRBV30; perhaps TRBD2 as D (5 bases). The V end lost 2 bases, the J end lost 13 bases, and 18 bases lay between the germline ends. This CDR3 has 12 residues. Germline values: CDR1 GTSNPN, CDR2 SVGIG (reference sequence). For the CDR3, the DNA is TGTGCCTGGAGTAATTTGGCCGGGAATGAATACTTC. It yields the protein CAWSNLAGNEYF. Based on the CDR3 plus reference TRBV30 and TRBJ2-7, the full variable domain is SQTIHQWPATLVQPVGSPLSLECTVEGTSNPNLYWYRQAAGRGLQLLFYSVGIGQISSEVPQNLSASRPQDRQFILSSKKLLLSDSGFYLCAWSNLAGNEYFGPGTRLTVT.

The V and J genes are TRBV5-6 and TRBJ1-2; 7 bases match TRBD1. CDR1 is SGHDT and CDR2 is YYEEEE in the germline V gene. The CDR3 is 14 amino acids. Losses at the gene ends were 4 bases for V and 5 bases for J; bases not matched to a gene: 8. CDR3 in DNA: TGTGCCAGCAGCCCGCAGGGGGGTACGTATGGCTACACCTTC. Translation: CASSPQGGTYGYTF.

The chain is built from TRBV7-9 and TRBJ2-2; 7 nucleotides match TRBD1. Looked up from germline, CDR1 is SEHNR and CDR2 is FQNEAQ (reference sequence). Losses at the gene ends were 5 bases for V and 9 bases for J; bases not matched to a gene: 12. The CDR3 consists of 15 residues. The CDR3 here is CASSPRQGQVRELFF. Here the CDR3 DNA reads TGTGCCAGCAGCCCAAGACAGGGACAAGTAAGGGAGCTGTTTTTT.

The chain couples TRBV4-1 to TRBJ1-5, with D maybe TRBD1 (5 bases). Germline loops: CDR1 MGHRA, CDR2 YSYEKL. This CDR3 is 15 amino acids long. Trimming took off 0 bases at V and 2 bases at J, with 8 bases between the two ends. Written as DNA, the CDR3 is TGCGCCAGCAGCCAAGATCAGGGCGGCAATCAGCCCCAGCATTTT. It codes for CASSQDQGGNQPQHF.

The CDR3 DNA reads as TGTGCCAGCGGGAAAGGCTCCCCGGGGAACGCTTTCTTT. Its translation is CASGKGSPGNAFF. The V gene is TRBV28, the J gene TRBJ1-1; D not resolved. V dropped 8 bases and J dropped 11 bases, with 21 bases sitting between them. The germline CDR1 and CDR2 sequences are MDHEN and SYDVKM. CDR3 length: 13 residues.

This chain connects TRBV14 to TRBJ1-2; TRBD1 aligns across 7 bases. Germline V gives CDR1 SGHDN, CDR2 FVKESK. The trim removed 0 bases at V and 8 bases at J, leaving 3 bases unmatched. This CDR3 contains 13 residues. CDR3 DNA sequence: TGTGCCAGCAGCCAAGAGCGACAGGGAGGCTACACCTTC. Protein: CASSQERQGGYTF.

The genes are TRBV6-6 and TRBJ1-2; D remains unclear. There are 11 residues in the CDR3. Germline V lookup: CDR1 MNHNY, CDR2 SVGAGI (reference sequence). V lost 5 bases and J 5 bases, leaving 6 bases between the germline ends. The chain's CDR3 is CASSPGYGYTF. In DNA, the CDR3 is TGTGCCAGCAGTCCAGGTTATGGCTACACCTTC.

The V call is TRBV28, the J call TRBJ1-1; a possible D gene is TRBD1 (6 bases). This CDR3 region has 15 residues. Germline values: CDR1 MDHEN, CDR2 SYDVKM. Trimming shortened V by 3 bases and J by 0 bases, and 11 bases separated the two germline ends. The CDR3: CASSLTGNMNTEAFF. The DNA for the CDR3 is TGTGCCAGCAGTTTGACAGGAAATATGAACACTGAAGCTTTCTTT. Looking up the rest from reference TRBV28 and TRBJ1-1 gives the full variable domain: DVKVTQSSRYLVKRTGEKVFLECVQDMDHENMFWYRQDPGLGLRLIYFSYDVKMKEKGDIPEGYSVSREKKERFSLILESASTNQTSMYLCASSLTGNMNTEAFFGQGTRLTVV.

CDR3 protein: CASTRGGLNYGYTF. The CDR3 DNA follows: TGTGCCAGCACTCGTGGGGGGTTGAACTATGGCTACACCTTC. The chain uses TRBV2 and TRBJ1-2, with D possibly matching TRBD1 (5 bases). Germline V gene data show CDR1 as SNHLY and CDR2 as FYNNEI. V was pared by 7 bases and J by 2 bases, with 14 bases between. The CDR3 contains 14 residues.

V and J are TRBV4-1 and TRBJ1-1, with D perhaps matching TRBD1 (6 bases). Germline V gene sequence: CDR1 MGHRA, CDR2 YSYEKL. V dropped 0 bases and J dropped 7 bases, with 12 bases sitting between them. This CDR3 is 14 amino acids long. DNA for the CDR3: TGCGCCAGCAGCCAAGAGGGCAGGGGAAGTGAAGCTTTCTTT. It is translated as CASSQEGRGSEAFF.